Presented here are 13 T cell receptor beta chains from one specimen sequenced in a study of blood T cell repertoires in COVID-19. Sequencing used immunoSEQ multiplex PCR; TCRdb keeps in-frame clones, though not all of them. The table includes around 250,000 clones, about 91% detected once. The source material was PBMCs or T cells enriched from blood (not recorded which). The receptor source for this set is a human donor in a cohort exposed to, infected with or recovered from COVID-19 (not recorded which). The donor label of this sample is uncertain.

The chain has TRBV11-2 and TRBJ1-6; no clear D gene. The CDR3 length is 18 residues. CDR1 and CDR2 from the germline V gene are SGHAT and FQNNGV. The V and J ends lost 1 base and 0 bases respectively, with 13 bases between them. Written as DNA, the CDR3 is TGTGCCAGCAGCTTAGCCGGACTGACGAGCTCCTATAATTCACCCCTCCACTTT. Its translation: CASSLAGLTSSYNSPLHF.

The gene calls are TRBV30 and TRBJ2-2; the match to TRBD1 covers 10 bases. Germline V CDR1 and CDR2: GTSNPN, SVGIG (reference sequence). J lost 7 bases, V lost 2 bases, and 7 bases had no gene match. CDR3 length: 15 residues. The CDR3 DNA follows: TGTGCCTGGAGTCCTCGACAGGGGGCAATCGGGGAGCTGTTTTTT. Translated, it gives CAWSPRQGAIGELFF.

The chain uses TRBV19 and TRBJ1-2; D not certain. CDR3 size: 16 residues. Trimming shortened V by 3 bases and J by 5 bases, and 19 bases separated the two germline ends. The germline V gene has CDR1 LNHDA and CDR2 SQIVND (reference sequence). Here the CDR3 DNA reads TGTGCCAGTAGTATCCCACGTACGGGGTTCATTTATGGCTACACCTTC. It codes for CASSIPRTGFIYGYTF. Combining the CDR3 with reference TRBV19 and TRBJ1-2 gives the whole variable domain DGGITQSPKYLFRKEGQNVTLSCEQNLNHDAMYWYRQDPGQGLRLIYYSQIVNDFQKGDIAEGYSVSREKKESFPLTVTSAQKNPTAFYLCASSIPRTGFIYGYTFGSGTRLTVV.

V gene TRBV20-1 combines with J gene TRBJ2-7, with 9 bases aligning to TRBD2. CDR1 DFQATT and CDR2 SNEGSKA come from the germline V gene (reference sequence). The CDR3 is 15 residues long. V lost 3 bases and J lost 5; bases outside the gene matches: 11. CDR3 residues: CSASFSTAGGHEQYF. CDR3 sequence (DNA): TGCAGTGCTAGTTTCTCTACAGCGGGGGGCCACGAGCAGTACTTC.

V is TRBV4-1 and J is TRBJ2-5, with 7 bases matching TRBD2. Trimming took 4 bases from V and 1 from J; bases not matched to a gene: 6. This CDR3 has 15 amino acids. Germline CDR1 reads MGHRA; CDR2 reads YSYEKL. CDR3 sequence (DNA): TGCGCCAGCAGCCGAAGCGGGGTAACCCAAGAGACCCAGTACTTC. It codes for CASSRSGVTQETQYF.

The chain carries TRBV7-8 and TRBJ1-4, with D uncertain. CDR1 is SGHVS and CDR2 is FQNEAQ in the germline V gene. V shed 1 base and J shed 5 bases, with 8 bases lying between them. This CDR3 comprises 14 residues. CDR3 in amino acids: CASSLESRNEKLFF. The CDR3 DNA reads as TGTGCCAGCAGCTTAGAAAGTCGGAATGAAAAACTGTTTTTT.

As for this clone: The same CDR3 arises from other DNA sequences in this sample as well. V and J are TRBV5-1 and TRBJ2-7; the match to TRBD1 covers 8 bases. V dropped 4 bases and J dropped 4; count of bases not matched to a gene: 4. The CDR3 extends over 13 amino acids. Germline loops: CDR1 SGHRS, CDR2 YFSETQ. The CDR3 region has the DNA TGCGCCAGCAGCCCGACAGGGGCTTACGAGCAGTACTTC. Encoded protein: CASSPTGAYEQYF.

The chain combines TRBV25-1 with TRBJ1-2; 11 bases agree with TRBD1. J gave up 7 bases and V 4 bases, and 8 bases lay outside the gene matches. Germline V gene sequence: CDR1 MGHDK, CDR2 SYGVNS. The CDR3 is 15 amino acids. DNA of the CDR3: TGTGCCAGCAGTGCAGCTGGGACAGGGGGTGCTGGCTACACCTTC. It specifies CASSAAGTGGAGYTF.

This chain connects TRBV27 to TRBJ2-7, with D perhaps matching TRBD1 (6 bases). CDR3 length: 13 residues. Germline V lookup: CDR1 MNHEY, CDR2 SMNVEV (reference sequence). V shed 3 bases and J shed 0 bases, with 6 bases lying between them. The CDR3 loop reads CASSFRGSYEQYF. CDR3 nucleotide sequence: TGTGCCAGCAGTTTCAGGGGCTCCTACGAGCAGTACTTC.

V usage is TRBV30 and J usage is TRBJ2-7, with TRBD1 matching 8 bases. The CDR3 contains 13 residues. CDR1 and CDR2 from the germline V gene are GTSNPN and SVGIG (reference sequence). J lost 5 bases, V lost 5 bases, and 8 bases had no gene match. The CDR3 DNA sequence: TGTGCCTGGTTATCCGGGACAGGTAACGAGCAGTACTTC. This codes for CAWLSGTGNEQYF. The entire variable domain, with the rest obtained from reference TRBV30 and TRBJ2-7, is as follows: SQTIHQWPATLVQPVGSPLSLECTVEGTSNPNLYWYRQAAGRGLQLLFYSVGIGQISSEVPQNLSASRPQDRQFILSSKKLLLSDSGFYLCAWLSGTGNEQYFGPGTRLTVT.

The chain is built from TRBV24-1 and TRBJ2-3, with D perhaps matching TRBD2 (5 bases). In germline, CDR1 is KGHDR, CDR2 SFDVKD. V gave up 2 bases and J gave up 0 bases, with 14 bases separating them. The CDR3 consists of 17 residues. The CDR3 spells CATSDSGVQDSTDTQYF. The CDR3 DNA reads TGTGCCACCAGTGATTCCGGGGTCCAGGATAGCACAGATACGCAGTATTTT.

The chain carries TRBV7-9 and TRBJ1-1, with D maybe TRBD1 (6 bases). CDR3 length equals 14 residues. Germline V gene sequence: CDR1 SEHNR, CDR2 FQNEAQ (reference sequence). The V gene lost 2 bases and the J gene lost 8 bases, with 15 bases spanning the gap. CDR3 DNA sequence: TGTGCCAGCAGCTTAAATCGAGGGGGTTTCGAAGCTTTCTTT. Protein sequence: CASSLNRGGFEAFF.

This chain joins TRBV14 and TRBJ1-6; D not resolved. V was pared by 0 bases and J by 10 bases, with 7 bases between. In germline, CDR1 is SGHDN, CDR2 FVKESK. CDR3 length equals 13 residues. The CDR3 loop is CASSQDGVSPLHF. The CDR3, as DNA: TGTGCCAGCAGCCAAGACGGGGTCTCACCCCTCCACTTT.